The source of this T cell receptor beta chain is a study of T cell responses to AZD1222 COVID-19 vaccine. Assay used: immunoSEQ multiplex PCR; TCRdb lists only in-frame clones, some missing. The sample includes approximately 180,000 clones, roughly 92% of them seen just once. The CDR3 sequence is 14 residues long. The V gene lost 6 bases and the J gene lost 0 bases, with 12 bases spanning the gap. The germline V gene has CDR1 MNHEY and CDR2 SVGAGI. This receptor was identified in an adult in good health. V is TRBV6-5 and J is TRBJ2-7; no reliable D call. Here the sequenced sample was peripheral blood, taken on day 0 of AZD1222 vaccination. CDR3 coding DNA: TGTGCCAGCAGCCGAGCAGGATACTCCTACGAGCAGTACTTC. This sequence encodes CASSRAGYSYEQYF.